Below, one T cell receptor beta chain is given with its context. A library of TCRbeta sequences, prepared with unique molecular identifiers, was generated. TCRdb redid the calling of the PCR reads with MiXCR, one entry per CDR3 protein. The sample yields approximately 340,000 distinct CDR3 sequences, 10% seen once. These data are taken from a study of T-cell reconstitution after alpha-beta-depleted transplantation in children. Germline V CDR1 and CDR2: SEHNR, FQNEAQ (reference sequence). Trimming removed 5 bases from V and 3 bases from J; junction bases left unmatched: 4. The CDR3 extends over 14 amino acids.

V is TRBV7-9 and J is TRBJ2-7; 10 bases are a match to TRBD2. Sequencing was performed on PBMCs from the stem cell graft donor, taken from the stem cell graft. The TCR was taken from a human donor who donated a stem cell graft to a child with acute lymphoblastic leukemia. CDR3 sequence (DNA): TGTGCCAGCAGCCCCGGGACTAGCGTCTACGAGCAGTACTTC. This encodes CASSPGTSVYEQYF.